The subject of this entry is one TCR beta chain. Its cognate antigen is unknown. This sample was included in a study of type 1 regulatory T cells. Across the study: An in vitro protocol generated T-allo10, a Tr1-enriched, alloantigen-specific CD4 T cell product.

J was trimmed by 1 base and V by 5 bases; bases with no gene match: 7. The germline CDR1 and CDR2 sequences are KGHDR and SFDVKD. The CDR3 spans 16 residues. One entry per CDR3 protein results from TCRdb running MiXCR on the reads. Among more than 50,000 distinct CDR3 sequences listed, around 62% were seen once. Overall study findings and caveats: Tr1 cells had a more restricted TCR repertoire than non-Tr1 cells.

The sequence was obtained from a human donor in good health. J is TRBJ2-5 and V is TRBV24-1; 9 bases fit TRBD2. The specimen was cultured non-Tr1 T cells, either the whole culture or a sorted T cell fraction (not recorded which). Here the CDR3 reads CATSGAKRGAQETQYF. The CDR3 nucleotides are TGTGCCACCAGTGGGGCTAAGCGGGGGGCCCAAGAGACCCAGTACTTC.